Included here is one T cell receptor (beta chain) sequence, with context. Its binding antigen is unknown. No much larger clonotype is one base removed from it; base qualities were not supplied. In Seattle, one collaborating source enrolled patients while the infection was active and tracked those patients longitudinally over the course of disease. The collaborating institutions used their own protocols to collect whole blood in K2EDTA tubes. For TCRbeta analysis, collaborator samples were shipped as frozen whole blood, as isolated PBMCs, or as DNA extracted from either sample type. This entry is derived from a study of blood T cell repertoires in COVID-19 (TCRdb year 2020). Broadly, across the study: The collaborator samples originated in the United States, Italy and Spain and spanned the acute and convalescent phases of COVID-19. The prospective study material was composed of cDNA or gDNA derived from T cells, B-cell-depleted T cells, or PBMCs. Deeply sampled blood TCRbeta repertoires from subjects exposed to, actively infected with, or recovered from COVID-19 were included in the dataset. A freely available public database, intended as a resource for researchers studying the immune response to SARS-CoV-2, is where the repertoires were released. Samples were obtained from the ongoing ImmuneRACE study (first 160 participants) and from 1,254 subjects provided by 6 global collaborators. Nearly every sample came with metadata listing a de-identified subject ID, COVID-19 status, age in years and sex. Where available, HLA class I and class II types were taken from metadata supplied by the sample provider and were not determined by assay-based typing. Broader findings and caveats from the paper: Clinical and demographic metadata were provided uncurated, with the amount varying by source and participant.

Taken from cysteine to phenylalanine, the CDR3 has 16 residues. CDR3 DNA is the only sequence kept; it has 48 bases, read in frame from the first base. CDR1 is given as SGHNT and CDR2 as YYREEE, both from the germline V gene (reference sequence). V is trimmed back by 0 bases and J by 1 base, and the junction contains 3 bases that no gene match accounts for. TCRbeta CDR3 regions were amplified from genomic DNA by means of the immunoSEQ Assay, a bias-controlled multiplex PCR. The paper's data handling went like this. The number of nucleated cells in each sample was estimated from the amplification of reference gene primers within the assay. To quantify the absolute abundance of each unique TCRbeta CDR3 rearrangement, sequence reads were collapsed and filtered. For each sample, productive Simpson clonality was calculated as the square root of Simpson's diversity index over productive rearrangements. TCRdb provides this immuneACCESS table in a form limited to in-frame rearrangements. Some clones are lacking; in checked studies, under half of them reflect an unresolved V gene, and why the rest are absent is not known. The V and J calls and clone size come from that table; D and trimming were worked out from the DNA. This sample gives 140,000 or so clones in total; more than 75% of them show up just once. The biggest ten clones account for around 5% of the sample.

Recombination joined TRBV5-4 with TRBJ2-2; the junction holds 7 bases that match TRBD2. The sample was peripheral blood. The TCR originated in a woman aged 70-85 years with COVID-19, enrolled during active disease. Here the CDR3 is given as CASSLERGLNTGELFF. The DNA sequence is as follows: TGTGCCAGCAGCTTGGAGCGGGGACTGAACACCGGGGAGCTGTTTTTT. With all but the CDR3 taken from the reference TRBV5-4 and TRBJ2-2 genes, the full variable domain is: ETGVTQSPTHLIKTRGQQVTLRCSSQSGHNTVSWYQQALGQGPQFIFQYYREEENGRGNFPPRFSGLQFPNYSSELNVNALELDDSALYLCASSLERGLNTGELFFGEGSRLTVL.